This T cell receptor (beta chain) is from a study of shared clonotypes between healthy human individuals. This clone appeared once. Its antigen is currently unknown. Other DNA sequences in this specimen translate into the identical CDR3. Regarding the study as a whole: In this cohort, only blood was sampled, and tissue repertoires likely differ. Researchers found naive subsets generally carried larger estimated richness than memory subsets.

Per the original data handling: ImmunoSEQ junction-only sequences lacked quality scores, so their filtering differed. The table came from immunoSEQ multiplex PCR; TCRdb's copy has only in-frame clones and leaves some out. The DNA gave D and trimming, while V, J and clone size come from that table. This sample has about 2.4 million clones; under 95% occur once, and the top ten carry approximately 0.36%. CDR3 length equals 13 residues. Germline V gene sequence: CDR1 KGHSH, CDR2 LQKENI. The V end lost 3 bases, the J end lost 3 bases, and 9 bases lay between the germline ends. The sample taken for sequencing was naive CD4+ T cells from PBMCs. Regarding subset: CD45RA+ positively selected. The receptor was derived from a man aged 18 to 30 in good health. Some clones in this sample may be carry-over from other donors' samples. The rearrangement uses TRBV18 and TRBJ2-7; D is possibly TRBD2 (5 bases). CDR3 in DNA: TGTGCCAGCTCACCGGGGAGTAACTACGAGCAGTACTTC. Translating gives CASSPGSNYEQYF.